This T cell receptor beta chain comes out of a study of cytomegalovirus exposure and HLA in healthy donors. Across the study: An earlier analysis found around 120 million unique TCR beta sequences from 150 million to 200 million T cells. Clustering assigned around 77% of the 350 to 450 genotyped donors to the Caucasian-associated ancestry cluster. Study results and caveats: TCR beta V- and J-gene trimming, according to a later analysis, was linked to a missense DCLRE1C variant. Investigators reported 164 TCR beta chains as tied to cytomegalovirus.

Concerning this clone itself: What it recognizes is unknown.

The CDR3 extends over 14 amino acids. Germline values: CDR1 KGHSH, CDR2 LQKENI. The V end lost 3 bases, the J end lost 3 bases, and 9 bases lay between the germline ends. PCR involved 60 Vbeta and 13 Jbeta primers. Assay used: immunoSEQ multiplex PCR; TCRdb lists only in-frame clones, some missing. The table shows approximately 81,000 clones, with approximately 81% occurring only once. The chain recombines TRBV18 with TRBJ1-5; unclear D gene. The clonotype originates from a woman in her 50s in good health and CMV-seropositive. Material: PBMCs. The CDR3 nucleotides are TGTGCCAGCTCACCTTCCACACCCAATCAGCCCCAGCATTTT. Translated: CASSPSTPNQPQHF.